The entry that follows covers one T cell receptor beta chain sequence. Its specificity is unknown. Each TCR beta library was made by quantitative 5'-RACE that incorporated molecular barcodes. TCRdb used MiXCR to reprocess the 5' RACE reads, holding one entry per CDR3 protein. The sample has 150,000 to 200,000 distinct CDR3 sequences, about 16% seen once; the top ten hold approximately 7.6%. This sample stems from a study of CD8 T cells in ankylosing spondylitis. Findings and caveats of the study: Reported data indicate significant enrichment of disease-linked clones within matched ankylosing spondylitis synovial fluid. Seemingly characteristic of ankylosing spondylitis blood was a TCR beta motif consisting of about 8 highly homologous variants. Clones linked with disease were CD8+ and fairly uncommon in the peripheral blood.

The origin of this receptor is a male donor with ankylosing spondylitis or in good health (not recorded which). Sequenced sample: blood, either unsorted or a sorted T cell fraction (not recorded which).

The CDR3 here is CAISEGERYTDTQYF. CDR3 coding DNA: TGTGCCATCAGTGAGGGTGAGAGGTACACAGATACGCAGTATTTT. The genes are TRBV10-3 and TRBJ2-3; D is ambiguous. The length of the CDR3 is 15 residues. CDR1 is ENHRY, CDR2 SYGVKD, per germline. The V and J ends lost 2 bases and 2 bases respectively, with 11 bases between them.